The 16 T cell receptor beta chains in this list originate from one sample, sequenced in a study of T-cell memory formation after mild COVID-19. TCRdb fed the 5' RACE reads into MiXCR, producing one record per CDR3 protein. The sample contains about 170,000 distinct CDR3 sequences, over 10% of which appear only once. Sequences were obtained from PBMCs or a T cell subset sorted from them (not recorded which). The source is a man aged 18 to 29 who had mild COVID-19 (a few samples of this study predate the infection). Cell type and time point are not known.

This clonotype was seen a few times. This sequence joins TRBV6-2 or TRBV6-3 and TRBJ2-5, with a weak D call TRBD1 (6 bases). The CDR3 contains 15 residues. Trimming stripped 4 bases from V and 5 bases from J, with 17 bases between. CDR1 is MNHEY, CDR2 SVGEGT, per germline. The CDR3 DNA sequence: TGTGCCAGCAGTTCGGGACAAGCCCACGTCGAGACCCAGTACTTC. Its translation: CASSSGQAHVETQYF.

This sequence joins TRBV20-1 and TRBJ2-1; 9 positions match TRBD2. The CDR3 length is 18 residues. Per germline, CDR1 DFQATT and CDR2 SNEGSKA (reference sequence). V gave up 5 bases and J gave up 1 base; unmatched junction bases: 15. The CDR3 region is CSAQRYIAGDDSYNEQFF. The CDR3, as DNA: TGCAGTGCTCAAAGATATATAGCGGGGGACGATTCCTACAATGAGCAGTTCTTC.

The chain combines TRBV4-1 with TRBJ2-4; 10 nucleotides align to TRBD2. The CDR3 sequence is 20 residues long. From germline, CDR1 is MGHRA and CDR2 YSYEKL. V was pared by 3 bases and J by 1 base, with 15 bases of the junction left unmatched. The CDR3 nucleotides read TGCGCCAGCAGCCAGGGCCCCGGACTAGCGGACTCGCGTGCCAAAAACATTCAGTACTTC. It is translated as CASSQGPGLADSRAKNIQYF.

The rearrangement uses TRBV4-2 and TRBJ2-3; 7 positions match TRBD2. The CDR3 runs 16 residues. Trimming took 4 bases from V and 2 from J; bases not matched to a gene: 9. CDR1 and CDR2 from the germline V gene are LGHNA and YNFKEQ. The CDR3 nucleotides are TGTGCCAGCAGCCGGCGGACTAGGGAAGCCACAGATACGCAGTATTTT. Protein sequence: CASSRRTREATDTQYF.

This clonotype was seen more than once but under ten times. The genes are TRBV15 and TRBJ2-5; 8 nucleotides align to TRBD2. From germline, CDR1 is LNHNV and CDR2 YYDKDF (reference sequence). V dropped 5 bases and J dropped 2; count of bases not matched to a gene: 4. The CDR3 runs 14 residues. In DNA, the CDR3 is TGTGCCACCAGCGATAGCGGGGTACAAGAGACCCAGTACTTC. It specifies CATSDSGVQETQYF.

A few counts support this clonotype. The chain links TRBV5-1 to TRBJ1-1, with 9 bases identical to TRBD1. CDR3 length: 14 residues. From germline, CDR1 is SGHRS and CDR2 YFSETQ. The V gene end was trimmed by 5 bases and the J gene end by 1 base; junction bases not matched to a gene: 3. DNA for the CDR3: TGCGCCAGCAGGGACAGGGGCGAGAACACTGAAGCTTTCTTT. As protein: CASRDRGENTEAFF.

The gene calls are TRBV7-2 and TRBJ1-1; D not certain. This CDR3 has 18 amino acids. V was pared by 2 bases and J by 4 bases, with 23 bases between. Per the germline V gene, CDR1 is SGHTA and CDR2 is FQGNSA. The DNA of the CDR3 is TGTGCCAGCAGCTTATTTCGGGGTGAAACCCCGCTGGGCACTGAAGCTTTCTTT. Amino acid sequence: CASSLFRGETPLGTEAFF.

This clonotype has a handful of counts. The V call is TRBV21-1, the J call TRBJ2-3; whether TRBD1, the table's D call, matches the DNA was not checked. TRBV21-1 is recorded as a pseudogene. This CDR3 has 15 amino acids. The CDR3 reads CASSKDHRGADTQYF. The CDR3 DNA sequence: TGTGCCAGCAGCAAAGACCACAGGGGCGCAGATACGCAGTATTTT.

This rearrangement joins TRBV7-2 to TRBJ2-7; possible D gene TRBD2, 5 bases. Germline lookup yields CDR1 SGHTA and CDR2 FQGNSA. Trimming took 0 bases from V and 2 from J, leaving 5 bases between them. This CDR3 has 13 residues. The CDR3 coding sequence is TGTGCCAGCAGCTTAGCGCGGGCCTACGAGCAGTACGTC. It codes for CASSLARAYEQYV.

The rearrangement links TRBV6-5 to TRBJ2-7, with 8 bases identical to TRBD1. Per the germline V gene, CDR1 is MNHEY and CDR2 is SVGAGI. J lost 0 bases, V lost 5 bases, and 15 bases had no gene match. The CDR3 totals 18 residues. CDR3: CASSGPGQGLPGSYEQYF. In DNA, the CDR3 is TGTGCCAGCAGTGGCCCAGGACAGGGCTTGCCAGGCTCCTACGAGCAGTACTTC.

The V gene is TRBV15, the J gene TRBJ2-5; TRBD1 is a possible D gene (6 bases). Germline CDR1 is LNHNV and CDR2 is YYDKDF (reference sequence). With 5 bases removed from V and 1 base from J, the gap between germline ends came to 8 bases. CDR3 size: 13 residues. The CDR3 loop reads CATSRTVQETQYF. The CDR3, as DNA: TGTGCCACCAGCCGGACAGTCCAAGAGACCCAGTACTTC.

The CDR3 DNA sequence: TGTGCCAGCACTGTTAGAACGGGCCCCTGGGCACCCCTCCACTTT. Amino acid sequence: CASTVRTGPWAPLHF. This chain joins TRBV21-1 and TRBJ1-6; TRBD1, the table's D call, lacks a check against the DNA. TRBV21-1 represents a pseudogene. The CDR3 spans 15 residues.

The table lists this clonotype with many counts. The CDR3 DNA reads TGCAGTGCTAGAGACTCACAGCATTTTTACGAGCAGTACGTC. Its protein is CSARDSQHFYEQYV. This chain links TRBV20-1 with TRBJ2-7; D ambiguous. This CDR3 has 14 amino acids. V was trimmed by 0 bases and J by 4 bases, leaving 13 bases between them. Germline V CDR1 and CDR2: DFQATT, SNEGSKA (reference sequence).

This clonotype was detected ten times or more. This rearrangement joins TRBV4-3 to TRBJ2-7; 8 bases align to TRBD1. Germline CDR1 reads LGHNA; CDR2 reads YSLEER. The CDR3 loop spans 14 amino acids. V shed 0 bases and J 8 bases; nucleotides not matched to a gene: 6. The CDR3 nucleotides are TGCGCCAGCAGCCAAGAAGGCGGACAGGGCAAGCAGTACTTC. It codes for CASSQEGGQGKQYF.

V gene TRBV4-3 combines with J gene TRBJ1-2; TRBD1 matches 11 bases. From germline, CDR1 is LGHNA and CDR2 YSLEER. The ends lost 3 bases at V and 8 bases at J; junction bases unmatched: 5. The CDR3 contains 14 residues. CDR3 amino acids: CASSQRTGGAGYTF. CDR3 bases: TGCGCCAGCAGCCAGAGGACAGGGGGCGCAGGCTACACCTTC.

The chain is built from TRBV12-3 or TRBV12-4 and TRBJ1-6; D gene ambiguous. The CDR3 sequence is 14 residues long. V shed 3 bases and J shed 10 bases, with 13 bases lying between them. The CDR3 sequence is CASSLSGNESPLHF. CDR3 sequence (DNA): TGTGCCAGCAGTTTGTCGGGGAACGAATCACCCCTCCACTTT.